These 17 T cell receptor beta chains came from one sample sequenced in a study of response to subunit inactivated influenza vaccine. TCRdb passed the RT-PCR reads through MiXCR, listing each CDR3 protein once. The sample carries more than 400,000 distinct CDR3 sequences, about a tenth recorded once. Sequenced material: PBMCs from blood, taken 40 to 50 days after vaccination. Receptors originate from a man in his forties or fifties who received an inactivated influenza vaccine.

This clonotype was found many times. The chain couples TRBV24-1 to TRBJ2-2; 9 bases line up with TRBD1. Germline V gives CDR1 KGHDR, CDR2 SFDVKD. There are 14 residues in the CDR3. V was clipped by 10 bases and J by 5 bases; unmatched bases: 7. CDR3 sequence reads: CATGTGSRTGELFF. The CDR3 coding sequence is TGTGCCACAGGGACAGGGTCGAGAACCGGGGAGCTGTTTTTT.

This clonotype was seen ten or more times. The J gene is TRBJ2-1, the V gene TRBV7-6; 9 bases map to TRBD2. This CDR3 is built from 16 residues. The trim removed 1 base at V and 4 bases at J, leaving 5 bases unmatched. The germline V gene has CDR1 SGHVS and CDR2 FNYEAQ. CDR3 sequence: CASSLEVLAGYNEQFF. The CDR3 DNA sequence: TGTGCCAGCAGCTTAGAGGTCCTAGCGGGATACAATGAGCAGTTCTTC.

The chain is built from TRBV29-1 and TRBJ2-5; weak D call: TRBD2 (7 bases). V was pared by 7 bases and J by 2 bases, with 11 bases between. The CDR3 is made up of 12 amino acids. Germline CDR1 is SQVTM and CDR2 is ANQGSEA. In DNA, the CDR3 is TGCAGCGCGGGAGGACAGCAAGAGACCCAGTACTTC. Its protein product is CSAGGQQETQYF.

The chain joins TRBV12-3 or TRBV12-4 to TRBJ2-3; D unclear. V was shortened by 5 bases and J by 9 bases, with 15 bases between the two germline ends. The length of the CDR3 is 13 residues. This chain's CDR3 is CASSAQTLGTQYF. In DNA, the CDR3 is TGTGCCAGCAGTGCCCAAACCCTGGGGACGCAGTATTTT.

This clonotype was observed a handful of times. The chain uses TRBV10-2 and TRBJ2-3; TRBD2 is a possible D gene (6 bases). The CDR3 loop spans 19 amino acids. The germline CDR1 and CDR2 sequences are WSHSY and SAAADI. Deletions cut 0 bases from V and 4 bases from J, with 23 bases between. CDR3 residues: CASSESGGTGTFNSDTQYF. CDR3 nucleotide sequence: TGCGCCAGCAGTGAGTCTGGGGGGACTGGTACCTTTAATTCAGATACGCAGTATTTT.

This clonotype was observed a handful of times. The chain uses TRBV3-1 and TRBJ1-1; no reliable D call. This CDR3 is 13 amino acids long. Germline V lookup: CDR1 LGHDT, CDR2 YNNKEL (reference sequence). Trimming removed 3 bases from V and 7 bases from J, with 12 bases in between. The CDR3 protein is CASSHDGPREAFF. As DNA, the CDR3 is TGTGCCAGCAGCCATGATGGGCCGCGTGAAGCTTTCTTT.

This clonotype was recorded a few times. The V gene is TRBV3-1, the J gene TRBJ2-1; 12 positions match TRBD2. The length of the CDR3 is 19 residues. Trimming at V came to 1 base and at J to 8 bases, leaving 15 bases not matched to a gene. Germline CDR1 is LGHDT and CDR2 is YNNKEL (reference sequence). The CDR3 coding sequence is TGTGCCAGCAGCCAAGTGACTAGCGGGGGTCCGGGGGGGGTGGATGAGCAGTTCTTC. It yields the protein CASSQVTSGGPGGVDEQFF.

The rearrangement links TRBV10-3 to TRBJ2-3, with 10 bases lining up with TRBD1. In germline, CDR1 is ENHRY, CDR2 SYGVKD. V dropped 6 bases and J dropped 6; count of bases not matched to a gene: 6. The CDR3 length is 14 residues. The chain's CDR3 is CAIRGGQGVDTQYF. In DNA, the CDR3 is TGTGCCATCAGGGGAGGACAGGGGGTTGATACGCAGTATTTT.

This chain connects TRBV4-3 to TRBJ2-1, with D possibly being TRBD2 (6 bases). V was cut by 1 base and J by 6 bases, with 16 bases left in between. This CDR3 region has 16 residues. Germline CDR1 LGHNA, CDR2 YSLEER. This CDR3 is CASSQAGSTSTNEQFF. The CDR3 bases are TGCGCCAGCAGCCAAGCAGGGTCGACTAGTACCAATGAGCAGTTCTTC.

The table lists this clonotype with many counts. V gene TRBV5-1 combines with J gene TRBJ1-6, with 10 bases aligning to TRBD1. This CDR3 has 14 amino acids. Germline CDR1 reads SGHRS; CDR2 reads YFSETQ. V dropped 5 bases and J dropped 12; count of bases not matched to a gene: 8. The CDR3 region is CASRRDRGVEPLHF. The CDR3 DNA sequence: TGCGCCAGCAGACGGGACAGGGGAGTGGAACCCCTCCACTTT.

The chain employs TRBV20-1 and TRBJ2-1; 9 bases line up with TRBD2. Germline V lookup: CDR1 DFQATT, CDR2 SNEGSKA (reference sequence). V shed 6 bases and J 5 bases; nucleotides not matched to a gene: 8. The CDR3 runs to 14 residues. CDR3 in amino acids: CSAPVGLANNEQFF. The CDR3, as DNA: TGCAGTGCGCCCGTTGGACTAGCGAACAATGAGCAGTTCTTC.

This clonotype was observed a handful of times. The CDR3 here is CASSRRGLYNEQFF. CDR3 DNA sequence: TGTGCCAGCAGCCGGCGAGGGCTCTACAATGAGCAGTTCTTC. The chain has TRBV14 and TRBJ2-1, with TRBD2 as a possible D gene (5 bases). V was shortened by 4 bases and J by 3 bases, with 10 bases between the two germline ends. The germline V gene encodes CDR1 SGHDN and CDR2 FVKESK. The CDR3 spans 14 residues.

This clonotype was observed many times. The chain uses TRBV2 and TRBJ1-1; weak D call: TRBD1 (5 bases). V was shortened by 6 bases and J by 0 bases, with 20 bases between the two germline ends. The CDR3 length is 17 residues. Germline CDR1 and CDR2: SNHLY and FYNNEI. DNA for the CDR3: TGTGCCAGCAGCGGTAACAGGATCTCCATCATGAACACTGAAGCTTTCTTT. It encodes CASSGNRISIMNTEAFF.

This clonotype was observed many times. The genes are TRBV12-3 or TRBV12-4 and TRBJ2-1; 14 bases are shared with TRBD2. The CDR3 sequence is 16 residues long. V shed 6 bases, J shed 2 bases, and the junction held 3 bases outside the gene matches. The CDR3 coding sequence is TGTGCCAGCAGATGGACTAGCGGGAGGACCTACAATGAGCAGTTCTTC. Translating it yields CASRWTSGRTYNEQFF.

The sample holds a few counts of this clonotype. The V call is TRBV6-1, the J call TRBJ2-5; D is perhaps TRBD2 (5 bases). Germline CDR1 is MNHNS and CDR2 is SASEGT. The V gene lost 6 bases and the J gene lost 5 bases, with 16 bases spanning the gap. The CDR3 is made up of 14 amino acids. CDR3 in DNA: TGTGCCAGCAGCCCTCCCGGATGGGAGGAGACCCAGTACTTC. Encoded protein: CASSPPGWEETQYF.

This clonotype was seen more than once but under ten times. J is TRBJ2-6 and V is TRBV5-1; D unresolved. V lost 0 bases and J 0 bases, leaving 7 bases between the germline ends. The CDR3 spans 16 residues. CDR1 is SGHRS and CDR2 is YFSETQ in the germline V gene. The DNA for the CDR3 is TGCGCCAGCAGCTTGGTTGCCGACTCTGGGGCCAACGTCCTGACTTTC. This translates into CASSLVADSGANVLTF. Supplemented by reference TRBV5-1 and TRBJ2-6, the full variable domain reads KAGVTQTPRYLIKTRGQQVTLSCSPISGHRSVSWYQQTPGQGLQFLFEYFSETQRNKGNFPGRFSGRQFSNSRSEMNVSTLELGDSALYLCASSLVADSGANVLTFGAGSRLTVL.

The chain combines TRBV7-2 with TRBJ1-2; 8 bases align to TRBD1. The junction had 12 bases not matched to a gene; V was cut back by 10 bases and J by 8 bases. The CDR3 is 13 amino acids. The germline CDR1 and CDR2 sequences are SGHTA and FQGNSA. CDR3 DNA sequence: TGTGCCATCACACCGCAGGGGGCTGGAGGCTACACCTTC. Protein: CAITPQGAGGYTF.